This record covers a single T cell receptor (beta chain). Germline V gives CDR1 MDHEN, CDR2 SYDVKM. The CDR3 is 16 residues long. V lost 4 bases and J 3 bases, leaving 19 bases between the germline ends. The source of the sample is a study of blood T cell repertoires in COVID-19. Overall study context: The analysed material was cDNA or gDNA that came from T cells, B-cell-depleted T cells, or PBMCs.

Profiling relied on immunoSEQ multiplex PCR, and the TCRdb table lists in-frame clones only, not all of them. The sample yields roughly 250,000 clones, 85% seen once. Sequencing input: peripheral blood. The receptor's source is a woman aged 60 to 75 with active or convalescent COVID-19. The genes are TRBV28 and TRBJ2-7, with D perhaps TRBD2 (8 bases). CDR3 sequence: CASSWGGGTAYYEQYF. Written as DNA, the CDR3 is TGTGCCAGCAGTTGGGGCGGGGGGACAGCTTACTACGAGCAGTACTTC.